This T cell receptor (beta chain) was identified in a study of blood T cell repertoires in COVID-19. Study in general: Material from acute and convalescent COVID-19 was sourced from the United States, Italy and Spain.

With V trimmed by 1 base and J by 9 bases, 4 bases remained unmatched. This CDR3 has 13 residues. The V gene's germline CDR1 is SGHAT and CDR2 FQNNGV. Participants' own reports of clinical history determined their cohort assignment. The repertoire was sequenced with immunoSEQ multiplex PCR; TCRdb's copy has only in-frame clones and lacks some. The table includes around 250,000 clones, approximately 90% detected once. The source is a woman in her twenties or thirties who had recovered from COVID-19. Material: PBMCs or T cells enriched from blood (not recorded which). The chain employs TRBV11-2 and TRBJ1-1; TRBD1 matches at 8 bases. In nucleotides, the CDR3 is TGTGCCAGCAGCTTAGGCCAGGGGGCCCAAGCTTTCTTT. Protein sequence: CASSLGQGAQAFF.